The 26 T cell receptor beta chains below come from one sample, sequenced in a study of CD8+CD57+ T cells in acquired aplastic anemia. The template for TCR beta VDJ and CDR3 sequence profiling was genomic DNA. TCRdb reprocessed the reads via MiXCR and lists one record per CDR3 protein. In the table there are around 250,000 distinct CDR3 sequences, 56% of which are singletons. Sequenced input: sorted CD4+, CD8+, or CD8+CD57+ T cells (not recorded which) from PBMCs. The receptor source for this set is a human donor with severe aplastic anemia or a healthy control (not recorded which).

This clonotype was counted many times. This chain links TRBV16 with TRBJ2-3; unclear D gene. The CDR3 runs to 12 residues. Deletions cut 1 base from V and 4 bases from J, with 3 bases between. The germline V gene encodes CDR1 KGHSY and CDR2 FQNENV. CDR3 region: CASSQLADTQYF. In nucleotides, the CDR3 is TGTGCCAGCAGCCAATTGGCAGATACGCAGTATTTT.

As concerns this clonotype: The CDR3 ends on some other residue instead of the conserved phenylalanine or tryptophan, so this is likely a read error. No DNA is shown, since the ends of the CDR3 on it are uncertain; the CDR3 is the one TCRdb lists. CDR3 loop: CASSLVRTS. V is TRBV7-2 and J is TRBJ1-6. The CDR3 spans 9 amino acids, including both terminal residues. The germline V gene has CDR1 SGHTA and CDR2 FQGNSA.

This clonotype was seen just once. V and J are TRBV10-3 and TRBJ2-3; D not resolved. The CDR3 has 13 residues. CDR1 is ENHRY, CDR2 SYGVKD, per germline. Trimming took 7 bases from V and 2 from J, leaving 10 bases between them. CDR3 DNA sequence: TGTGCCATCACCATAGCACCCACAGATACGCAGTATTTT. It is translated as CAITIAPTDTQYF.

CDR3 in amino acids: CASSNGQGSQPQHF. The CDR3 DNA is TGTGCCAGTAGTAACGGACAGGGAAGTCAGCCCCAGCATTTT. V and J are TRBV19 and TRBJ1-5, with 8 positions matching TRBD1. Trimming took 4 bases from V and 6 from J; bases not matched to a gene: 5. Germline V CDR1 and CDR2: LNHDA, SQIVND (reference sequence). This CDR3 spans 14 amino acids.

This clonotype was found a few times. The chain has TRBV5-1 and TRBJ1-3; D gene ambiguous. Per the germline V gene, CDR1 is SGHRS and CDR2 is YFSETQ. With 4 bases removed from V and 0 bases from J, the gap between germline ends came to 11 bases. The CDR3 is 15 residues long. DNA for the CDR3: TGCGCCAGCAGCATTGGGTCAGGCTCTGGAAACACCATATATTTT. Its translation: CASSIGSGSGNTIYF.

The chain carries TRBV20-1 and TRBJ2-5; 12 nucleotides line up with TRBD2. CDR1 is DFQATT, CDR2 SNEGSKA, per germline (reference sequence). There are 12 residues in the CDR3. CDR3 region: CGLAGHQETQYF. The CDR3 nucleotides are TGCGGACTAGCGGGGCACCAAGAGACCCAGTACTTC.

V is TRBV19 and J is TRBJ1-6; D ambiguous. Germline values: CDR1 LNHDA, CDR2 SQIVND (reference sequence). The CDR3 covers 14 residues. Trimming stripped 1 base from V and 9 bases from J, with 10 bases between. The CDR3 region is CASSIAGLSSPLHF. The CDR3 DNA reads as TGTGCCAGTAGTATAGCGGGGTTAAGTTCACCCCTCCACTTT.

This clonotype was seen at least ten times. The V gene is TRBV10-1, the J gene TRBJ2-4; D possibly uses TRBD1 or TRBD2 (5 bases each). Trimming cost V 10 bases and J 6 bases, with 16 bases left between them. This CDR3 spans 13 amino acids. Germline V lookup: CDR1 WNHNN, CDR2 SYGVQD (reference sequence). DNA for the CDR3: TGCGCCAACTCCGGGACGGATGGAAACATTCAGTACTTC. It specifies CANSGTDGNIQYF.

With respect to this clonotype: Without the conserved terminal phenylalanine or tryptophan, this CDR3 likely stems from a read error. The DNA is omitted, as the CDR3 cannot be located on it reliably, and the CDR3 follows TCRdb's listing. The CDR3 loop is CASSFRGGREETQCL. The chain links TRBV11-3 to TRBJ2-5; the table's D call TRBD2 went unverified against the DNA. The germline gives CDR1 SGHNT, CDR2 YENEEA. The CDR3 length equals 15 residues, ends included.

V is TRBV19 and J is TRBJ1-6; D gene uncertain. With 8 bases removed from V and 6 bases from J, the gap between germline ends came to 14 bases. The germline gives CDR1 LNHDA, CDR2 SQIVND (reference sequence). The CDR3 has 14 amino acids. CDR3: CASCSGRANSPLHF. In DNA form, the CDR3 reads TGTGCCAGTTGCAGTGGGCGGGCTAATTCACCCCTCCACTTT.

The V call is TRBV12-3 or TRBV12-4, the J call TRBJ1-3; the D is unclear. Trimming pared 3 bases from V and 2 bases from J, leaving 8 bases between. The CDR3 sequence is 14 residues long. The CDR3 loop reads CASSFSGAGNTIYF. The CDR3 DNA is TGTGCCAGCAGTTTTTCAGGCGCTGGAAACACCATATATTTT.

This clonotype was seen only a few times. V is TRBV29-1 and J is TRBJ2-1; 7 nucleotides agree with TRBD1. This CDR3 region has 14 residues. CDR1 and CDR2 from the germline V gene are SQVTM and ANQGSEA. V lost 3 bases and J lost 0; bases outside the gene matches: 2. The DNA of the CDR3 is TGCAGCGTTGAGACAGGGAGCTCCTACAATGAGCAGTTCTTC. Encoded protein: CSVETGSSYNEQFF.

The chain links TRBV2 to TRBJ2-5, with unresolved D. The CDR3 has 15 amino acids. V was cut by 4 bases and J by 11 bases, with 23 bases left in between. The germline V gene has CDR1 SNHLY and CDR2 FYNNEI. In DNA form, the CDR3 reads TGTGCCAGCAGTGCCTACCTGACTCACACAGATACGCAGTACTTC. This translates into CASSAYLTHTDTQYF.

In this sample, this clonotype turned up many times. This sequence joins TRBV6-2 or TRBV6-3 and TRBJ2-1; D is uncertain. The CDR3 extends over 12 amino acids. V was cut by 4 bases and J by 8 bases, with 9 bases left in between. Germline V gene sequence: CDR1 MNHEY, CDR2 SVGEGT. The CDR3 bases are TGTGCCAGCAGTTCCCATGGGGATGAGCAGTTCTTC. Its translation: CASSSHGDEQFF.

This chain joins TRBV20-1 and TRBJ2-1, with D tentatively TRBD2 (6 bases). Trimming stripped 2 bases from V and 9 bases from J, with 11 bases between. The CDR3 has 12 amino acids. Germline CDR1 and CDR2: DFQATT and SNEGSKA (reference sequence). CDR3 bases: TGCAGTGCTAGATTCGACGGGAGTGAGCAGTTCTTC. Its protein product is CSARFDGSEQFF.

The CDR3 protein is CASSGLGQGETQYF. In DNA form, the CDR3 reads TGTGCCAGTAGTGGCTTGGGACAGGGGGAGACCCAGTACTTC. The V and J genes are TRBV19 and TRBJ2-5, with 10 nucleotides matching TRBD1. The CDR3 contains 14 residues. The V segment lost 5 bases and the J segment 5 bases; nucleotides outside the gene matches: 5. Germline assignment: CDR1 LNHDA and CDR2 SQIVND (reference sequence).

V and J are TRBV29-1 and TRBJ2-2; D remains unclear. CDR3 length equals 15 residues. V was shortened by 4 bases and J by 5 bases, with 17 bases between the two germline ends. The germline V gene encodes CDR1 SQVTM and CDR2 ANQGSEA. This chain's CDR3 is CSVGLGGVATGELFF. In nucleotides, the CDR3 is TGCAGCGTTGGATTGGGTGGTGTGGCTACCGGGGAGCTGTTTTTT.

V gene TRBV7-6 combines with J gene TRBJ2-7, with D unresolved. The CDR3 loop spans 15 amino acids. CDR1 and CDR2 from the germline V gene are SGHVS and FNYEAQ. Trimming took off 5 bases at V and 2 bases at J, with 16 bases between the two ends. In DNA, the CDR3 is TGTGCCAGCAGCCTCGACTCAGGCCCAACCTACGAGCAGTACTTC. Translation: CASSLDSGPTYEQYF.

The chain links TRBV2 to TRBJ1-6; D is undetermined. V dropped 3 bases and J dropped 2 bases, with 5 bases sitting between them. The CDR3 sequence is 14 residues long. Germline lookup yields CDR1 SNHLY and CDR2 FYNNEI. The CDR3 DNA is TGTGCCAGCAGTGACAGGACCTATAATTCACCCCTCCACTTT. This gives the protein CASSDRTYNSPLHF.

The V gene is TRBV19, the J gene TRBJ1-1, with 7 bases lining up with TRBD1. V lost 5 bases to trimming and J lost 5 bases; unmatched junction nucleotides: 14. Germline lookup yields CDR1 LNHDA and CDR2 SQIVND (reference sequence). The CDR3 length is 16 residues. For the CDR3, the DNA is TGTGCCAGTAGTGTCCGAAAGACAGGGAGGTTGACTGAAGCTTTCTTT. It translates to CASSVRKTGRLTEAFF.

This clonotype was found a few times. The chain links TRBV20-1 to TRBJ2-7, with 7 bases identical to TRBD1. Per the germline V gene, CDR1 is DFQATT and CDR2 is SNEGSKA (reference sequence). The V segment lost 5 bases and the J segment 4 bases; nucleotides outside the gene matches: 5. This CDR3 is 12 amino acids long. The CDR3 loop is CSAETGQYEQYF. CDR3 DNA sequence: TGCAGTGCTGAGACAGGGCAATACGAGCAGTACTTC.

This rearrangement joins TRBV20-1 to TRBJ1-6; 9 bases are shared with TRBD1. Germline values: CDR1 DFQATT, CDR2 SNEGSKA (reference sequence). The V and J ends lost 2 bases and 5 bases, in that order; junction bases with no gene match: 7. This CDR3 has 16 amino acids. The CDR3 DNA reads TGCAGTGCTAGACGACAGGGGGAATATCATAATTCACCCCTCCACTTT. Translating gives CSARRQGEYHNSPLHF.

This sequence joins TRBV20-1 and TRBJ2-1; 11 nucleotides agree with TRBD2. The V and J ends lost 6 bases and 4 bases, in that order; junction bases with no gene match: 5. The CDR3 consists of 14 residues. Germline V gene lookup returns CDR1 DFQATT and CDR2 SNEGSKA (reference sequence). The CDR3: CSATGLADYNEQFF. CDR3 sequence (DNA): TGCAGTGCAACGGGACTAGCGGATTACAATGAGCAGTTCTTC.

With regard to this clonotype: A much larger clone differs by one base, so this may be a read error. This rearrangement joins TRBV12-3 or TRBV12-4 to TRBJ2-1; D call uncertain. V shed 6 bases and J shed 8 bases, with 14 bases lying between them. The CDR3 loop spans 13 amino acids. The CDR3 protein is CASSPSRADEQFF. CDR3 sequence (DNA): TGTGCCAGCAGCCCCTCCCGGGCGGATGAGCAGTTCTTC.

This sequence joins TRBV9 and TRBJ1-1; perhaps TRBD1 as D (6 bases). Trimming removed 4 bases from V and 1 base from J, with 14 bases in between. The CDR3 has 15 amino acids. CDR1 SGDLS and CDR2 YYNGEE come from the germline V gene. Here the CDR3 DNA reads TGTGCCAGCAGCATCTCCGGGACACGGAACACTGAAGCTTTCTTT. Translation: CASSISGTRNTEAFF.

On this clonotype: One end of the junction does not line up with germline, which may come from a read error. This chain connects TRBV7-9 to TRBJ2-2, with D perhaps matching TRBD1 (5 bases). Germline CDR1 SEHNR, CDR2 FQNEAQ (reference sequence). The CDR3 contains 14 residues. CDR3 residues: CASCLGVAAGELFF. The CDR3 DNA is TGTGCCAGCTGCTTAGGGGTGGCGGCCGGGGAGCTGTTTTTT.